This TCR beta chain was recovered during a study of blood T cell repertoires in COVID-19 (dated by TCRdb to between 2020 and 2021). A note on the overall study: Samples covering the acute and convalescent phases of COVID-19 were provided by collaborators in the United States, Italy and Spain. The dataset comprised deeply sampled blood TCRbeta repertoires from subjects exposed to, actively infected with, or recovered from COVID-19. The samples were drawn from the first 160 participants of the ongoing ImmuneRACE study and from roughly 1,300 subjects provided by 6 global collaborators. Sample metadata almost always included a de-identified subject ID, COVID-19 status, age in years and sex. HLA class I and class II types, where available, came from metadata supplied by the sample provider rather than from assay-based typing. The repertoires were made available in a free public database intended to serve as a resource for research on the immune response to SARS-CoV-2. The prospective study material was composed of cDNA or gDNA derived from T cells, B-cell-depleted T cells, or PBMCs.

As concerns this clone: Its target antigen remains unknown. Base qualities were left out, and no much larger clone turns up one base away.

In the prospective study, participants were about 18 to 89 years old, resided in about two dozen geographic areas of the United States, and were enrolled through a virtual design. In the prospective study, participants were assigned to cohorts based on the clinical history participants reported in a screening survey and a study questionnaire. Recovered participants in ImmuneRACE Cohort 3 were defined as having two consecutive negative NP/OP PCR tests, clearance from a healthcare professional, or resolution of symptoms. In the prospective study, mobile phlebotomists collected whole blood, serum and a nasopharyngeal or oropharyngeal swab from each participant. Additional blood draws and questionnaires over an approximately 2-month period could optionally be provided by prospective study participants. Before DNA extraction, prospective study blood samples were shipped either frozen or at room temperature.

V gives up 4 bases and J gives up 0 bases, and the segment between their germline ends measures 19 bases. Based on the germline V gene (reference sequence), the CDR1 and CDR2 sequences are LGHDT and YNNKEL. Measured from the cysteine to the phenylalanine, the CDR3 is 18 residues long. This entry keeps only the CDR3 DNA: 54 bases, framed from base 1. TCRbeta CDR3 regions were amplified from genomic DNA by means of the immunoSEQ Assay, a bias-controlled multiplex PCR. Regarding the original processing steps: The number of nucleated cells in each sample was estimated by amplification of reference gene primers within the assay. Sequence reads were collapsed and filtered to measure the absolute abundance of every unique TCRbeta CDR3 rearrangement. Productive Simpson clonality was computed per sample as the square root of Simpson's diversity index over productive rearrangements. Drawn from immuneACCESS, this table holds only the in-frame rearrangements with V and J called that TCRdb kept. Clones are partly lost; checked studies trace under half to an unresolved V gene and leave the rest unexplained. From that table come the V and J calls and clone size; the DNA was used to work out D and trimming. A total of some 170,000 clones appear in this sample, 80% of them only once. The ten largest clones represent 4.5% to 7.5% of the sample.

Study-wide conclusions, independent of this receptor: Clinical and demographic metadata were provided uncurated, with the amount varying by source and participant.

The sample was PBMCs or T cells enriched from blood (not recorded which). Recombination joined TRBV3-1 (or the pseudogene TRBV3-2) with TRBJ1-3; the D segment could be TRBD1, given 6 matching bases. The receptor's source is a man in his forties who had recovered from COVID-19. At the DNA level, the sequence is TGTGCCAGCAGCCCCTTGGGGGCGGCAGGTCGCTCTGGAAACACCATATATTTT. Translated, it reads CASSPLGAAGRSGNTIYF.